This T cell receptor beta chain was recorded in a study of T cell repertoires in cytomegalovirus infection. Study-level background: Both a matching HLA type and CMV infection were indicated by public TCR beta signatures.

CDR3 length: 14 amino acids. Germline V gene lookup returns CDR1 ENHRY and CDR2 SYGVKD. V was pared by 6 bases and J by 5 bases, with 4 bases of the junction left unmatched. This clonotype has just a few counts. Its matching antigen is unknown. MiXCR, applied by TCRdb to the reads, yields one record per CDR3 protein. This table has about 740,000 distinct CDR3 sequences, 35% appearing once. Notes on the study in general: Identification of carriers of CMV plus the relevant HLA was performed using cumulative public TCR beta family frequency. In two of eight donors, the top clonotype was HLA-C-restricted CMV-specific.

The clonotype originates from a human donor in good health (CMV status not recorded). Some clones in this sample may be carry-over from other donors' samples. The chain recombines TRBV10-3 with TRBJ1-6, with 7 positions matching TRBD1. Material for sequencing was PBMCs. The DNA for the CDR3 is TGTGCCATCAGAACCGGGACAGATAATTCACCCCTCCACTTT. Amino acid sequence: CAIRTGTDNSPLHF.